The 17 T cell receptor beta chains in this list originate from one sample, sequenced in a study of blood T cells in healthy people across ages. A second roughly 6 to 12 cycle PCR used barcoded and J-beta primers. TCRdb re-derived calls from the 5' RACE reads in MiXCR, one entry per CDR3 protein. Of about 1.6 million distinct CDR3 sequences listed, almost 35% are singletons. Sequencing input: blood. These receptors all stem from a woman aged 25 to 39 in good health.

The table lists this clonotype with a few counts. CDR3 sequence: CASSSQAAQYNEQFF. The CDR3 DNA follows: TGCGCCAGCAGCTCACAAGCGGCACAATACAATGAGCAGTTCTTC. The genes are TRBV5-1 and TRBJ2-1, with D tentatively TRBD2 (5 bases). The V gene lost 3 bases and the J gene lost 4 bases, with 14 bases spanning the gap. The CDR3 has 15 amino acids. The germline V gene encodes CDR1 SGHRS and CDR2 YFSETQ.

For this clonotype: This CDR3 is missing its conserved last phenylalanine or tryptophan, likely due to a read error. This chain connects TRBV7-9 to TRBJ1-1, with D perhaps matching TRBD1 (6 bases). The V gene's germline CDR1 is SEHNR and CDR2 FQNEAQ (reference sequence). The CDR3 has 14 residues. Trimming removed 5 bases at V and 10 bases at J, with 20 bases between. CDR3 sequence: CASSEKQGNIGAFL. In DNA form, the CDR3 reads TGTGCCAGCAGCGAGAAACAGGGAAACATTGGAGCTTTCTTA.

The rearrangement uses TRBV12-3 or TRBV12-4 and TRBJ1-5; D ambiguous. The CDR3 spans 14 residues. V was clipped by 3 bases and J by 4 bases, with 10 bases between them. The CDR3 here is CASSFIWANQPQHF. CDR3 in DNA: TGTGCCAGCAGTTTCATCTGGGCTAATCAGCCCCAGCATTTT.

This clonotype was counted only a few times. This chain links TRBV21-1 with TRBJ1-2; the D call TRBD1 from the table was never checked on the DNA. TRBV21-1 corresponds to a pseudogene. The CDR3 runs 15 residues. The CDR3 nucleotides are TGTGCCAGCAGCAAAGCACTACAGGGTTATTATGGCTACACCTTC. Amino acid sequence: CASSKALQGYYGYTF.

To note about this clonotype: A much larger clone is a single base away; this may be a read error. This chain uses TRBV7-9 with TRBJ2-7; D gene unclear. The J call is uncertain, as TRBJ2-5 better fits the DNA end. Germline CDR1 SEHNR, CDR2 FQNEAQ (reference sequence). The CDR3 covers 14 residues. CDR3 sequence (DNA): TGTGCCAGCGGCTTAGGTCAGACGACGGAGACCCAGTACTTC. Protein product: CASGLGQTTETQYF.

This sequence joins TRBV25-1 and TRBJ2-4; TRBD2 is a possible D gene (6 bases). This CDR3 is built from 18 residues. Between the trimmed V and J ends, which lost 2 bases and 13 bases, there was a span of 30 bases. Germline V gene data show CDR1 as MGHDK and CDR2 as SYGVNS. CDR3 sequence reads: CASSEMYRNAIWKRGQYF. CDR3 bases: TGTGCCAGCAGTGAAATGTACAGGAACGCCATCTGGAAACGGGGGCAGTACTTC.

This clonotype was observed a handful of times. This chain links TRBV11-2 with TRBJ2-7, with TRBD1 matching 9 bases. The CDR3 is 15 residues long. Germline V gene data show CDR1 as SGHAT and CDR2 as FQNNGV. V was clipped by 4 bases and J by 5 bases; unmatched bases: 9. The CDR3 region has the DNA TGTGCCAGCAGCTCCCATCGGGACAGGGTACACGAGCAGTACTTC. This sequence encodes CASSSHRDRVHEQYF.

The V call is TRBV4-2, the J call TRBJ2-1; tentatively, D is TRBD2 (6 bases). Germline lookup yields CDR1 LGHNA and CDR2 YNFKEQ. CDR3 size: 16 residues. The ends were cut back, 1 base at V and 4 bases at J, with 14 bases in the middle. This CDR3 reads CASSQAAGNGYNEQFF. CDR3 nucleotides: TGTGCCAGCAGCCAAGCTGCGGGAAATGGGTACAATGAGCAGTTCTTC.

This clonotype was detected many times. The chain joins TRBV29-1 to TRBJ2-5; 8 nucleotides align to TRBD1. The J segment lost 11 bases and the V segment lost 6 bases, leaving 8 bases of the junction unmatched. The CDR3 runs 11 residues. Germline V CDR1 and CDR2: SQVTM, ANQGSEA. CDR3 sequence: CSVYYRGEQYF. The CDR3 nucleotides read TGCAGCGTATACTACAGGGGGGAGCAGTACTTC.

The CDR3 spells CASSHQSSYEQYF. The DNA for the CDR3 is TGTGCCAGCAGTCACCAAAGCTCCTACGAGCAGTACTTC. The genes are TRBV27 and TRBJ2-7; D uncertain. The CDR3 has 13 amino acids. Germline lookup yields CDR1 MNHEY and CDR2 SMNVEV (reference sequence). V lost 5 bases and J lost 0, with 8 bases in between.

The chain combines TRBV5-1 with TRBJ1-6, with D uncertain. Trimming left V 0 bases short and J 4 bases short, with 8 bases between. The CDR3 sequence is 15 residues long. CDR1 is SGHRS and CDR2 is YFSETQ in the germline V gene. Here the CDR3 DNA reads TGCGCCAGCAGCTTGGAAGGGTTTTATAATTCACCCCTCCACTTT. This gives the protein CASSLEGFYNSPLHF. The full variable domain, its missing parts supplied by reference TRBV5-1 and TRBJ1-6, is KAGVTQTPRYLIKTRGQQVTLSCSPISGHRSVSWYQQTPGQGLQFLFEYFSETQRNKGNFPGRFSGRQFSNSRSEMNVSTLELGDSALYLCASSLEGFYNSPLHFGNGTRLTVT.

This clonotype has a handful of counts. Written as DNA, the CDR3 is TGTGCCAGCAGTCCTGGGCCGAGCGGGGCGGCCCAGTACTTC. It yields the protein CASSPGPSGAAQYF. J is TRBJ2-5 and V is TRBV12-3 or TRBV12-4; 7 bases are shared with TRBD2. Trimming removed 5 bases from V and 9 bases from J; junction bases left unmatched: 12. The CDR3 is 14 amino acids.

The rearrangement uses TRBV10-2 and TRBJ1-5; D may be TRBD1 (6 bases). The germline CDR1 and CDR2 sequences are WSHSY and SAAADI. The germline V and J ends were trimmed by 2 bases and 0 bases, with 11 bases remaining between them. CDR3 length equals 16 residues. The CDR3: CASSESRDNSNQPQHF. CDR3 in DNA: TGCGCCAGCAGTGAGAGCCGGGACAATAGCAATCAGCCCCAGCATTTT.

This clonotype was counted only a few times. The CDR3 sequence is CASSRPGLAGGIYEQYF. In nucleotides, the CDR3 is TGCGCCAGCAGCCGACCCGGACTAGCGGGAGGCATTTACGAGCAGTACTTC. V gene TRBV5-1 combines with J gene TRBJ2-5, with 14 bases lining up with TRBD2. The J call may be incorrect, as the DNA end agrees better with TRBJ2-7. The length of the CDR3 is 17 residues. Germline loops: CDR1 SGHRS, CDR2 YFSETQ.

The V and J genes are TRBV27 and TRBJ1-2; the match to TRBD1 covers 7 bases. The V and J ends lost 5 bases and 8 bases, in that order; junction bases with no gene match: 14. The CDR3 contains 15 residues. Germline V gene sequence: CDR1 MNHEY, CDR2 SMNVEV (reference sequence). The CDR3 here is CASSPLQGGIGGYTF. DNA of the CDR3: TGTGCCAGCAGTCCGCTTCAGGGGGGAATTGGGGGCTACACCTTC.

A remark on this clonotype: The germline gene is not matched at one end of the junction; a read error may be the cause. The chain carries TRBV11-2 and TRBJ2-1; 8 nucleotides match TRBD2. From germline, CDR1 is SGHAT and CDR2 FQNNGV. The CDR3 has 15 amino acids. CDR3: CVSSLAGLAGNEQFF. The DNA for the CDR3 is TGTGTCAGCAGCTTAGCGGGGCTAGCAGGTAATGAGCAGTTCTTC.

This clonotype was detected only a few times. The rearrangement uses TRBV2 and TRBJ2-1, with D unresolved. The CDR3 consists of 15 residues. Trimming took 3 bases from V and 1 from J, leaving 10 bases between them. Germline values: CDR1 SNHLY, CDR2 FYNNEI. This CDR3 is CASSDGTESYNEQFF. CDR3 nucleotides: TGTGCCAGCAGTGACGGAACGGAATCCTACAATGAGCAGTTCTTC. Using reference TRBV2 and TRBJ2-1 for the parts outside the CDR3, the full variable domain is EPEVTQTPSHQVTQMGQEVILRCVPISNHLYFYWYRQILGQKVEFLVSFYNNEISEKSEIFDDQFSVERPDGSNFTLKIRSTKLEDSAMYFCASSDGTESYNEQFFGPGTRLTVL.